This T cell receptor beta chain originates from a study of blood T cells in healthy people across ages. The wider study: Capture via template switching afforded approximately one barcoded beta molecule per two T cells.

Alongside a J-beta primer mix, a sample-barcoded 5' primer served in a second PCR lasting roughly 6 to 11 cycles. TCRdb redid the calling of the 5' RACE reads with MiXCR, one entry per CDR3 protein. The table includes about 1,600,000 distinct CDR3 sequences, around two fifths detected once. This clonotype was observed a few times. Its specificity is unknown. General observations from the study: Calculation of diversity from one million T cells yielded estimates considered to be underestimates. Not knowing donor CMV status may have confounded expanded clonotype changes.

The receptor was derived from a woman younger than 30 in good health. The specimen was blood.

The CDR3 loop is CASRPGGASHGYTF. CDR3 nucleotides: TGTGCCAGCAGGCCCGGGGGAGCGAGCCATGGCTACACCTTC. The chain carries TRBV12-3 or TRBV12-4 and TRBJ1-2; a possible D gene is TRBD1 (5 bases). V was cut by 6 bases and J by 6 bases, with 17 bases left in between. CDR3 length equals 14 residues.